This is a list of T cell receptor beta chains from one sample in a study of a mutant IDH1 vaccine in newly diagnosed glioma. TCRdb's table, derived via immunoSEQ multiplex PCR, lists solely in-frame clones and lacks some. The sample has roughly 62,000 clones, approximately 91% seen once; the top ten hold 1.9%. Their cognate antigens are unknown. The sample consisted of PBMCs, taken from a glioma patient whose treatment included an IDH1 peptide vaccine. All receptors derive from a man in his forties with glioma. Each CDR3 is given with its conserved first and last residue. The D gene is left open where the match is weak. Only some rows state a clone size, as once, few, many or a class for expanded clones.

CDR3 DNA | CDR3 protein | D gene | clone size | J gene | V gene
TGTGCCAGTAGTCCTTGGGACAGGAACACCGGGGAGCTGTTTTTT | CASSPWDRNTGELFF | TRBD1 | NA | TRBJ2-2 | TRBV19
TGCGCCAGCAGGCGGGACAGGGGACCCTATGGCTACACCTTC | CASRRDRGPYGYTF | TRBD1 | NA | TRBJ1-2 | TRBV4-1
TGCAGCTCGAGGACAGGGGACAATGAGCAGTTCTTC | CSSRTGDNEQFF | TRBD1 | NA | TRBJ2-1 | TRBV29-1
TGCAGCGTTAAGTATGGAGATACGCAGTATTTT | CSVKYGDTQYF | NA | NA | TRBJ2-3 | TRBV29-1
TGCGCCAGCAGCTCTCAATCCTACACAGATACGCAGTATTTT | CASSSQSYTDTQYF | NA | NA | TRBJ2-3 | TRBV5-1
TGTGCCACCAGCAGATCCAGGGGGGACCAAGAGACCCAGTACTTC | CATSRSRGDQETQYF | NA | once | TRBJ2-5 | TRBV15
TGCGCCAGCAGAACGGGCGAACCTGGAAACACCATATATTTT | CASRTGEPGNTIYF | NA | NA | TRBJ1-3 | TRBV10-2
TGTGCCAGTAGTTCACGACAGGCCCAAGGAGAGACCCAGTACTTC | CASSSRQAQGETQYF | NA | once | TRBJ2-5 | TRBV19
TGTGCCAGCAGCCCGAGGACTAGCGGGACGGGTCGCCACGAGCAGTACTTC | CASSPRTSGTGRHEQYF | TRBD2 | NA | TRBJ2-7 | TRBV7-2
TGTGCCAGTACCCCTCCGGGCCGCGGGGATAATTCACCCCTCCACTTT | CASTPPGRGDNSPLHF | NA | NA | TRBJ1-6 | TRBV19
TGCAGCGTTGACAGGCGGGGACGCACAGATACGCAGTATTTT | CSVDRRGRTDTQYF | NA | NA | TRBJ2-3 | TRBV29-1
TGTGCCAGCAGTGGGAGGGAGGGCCATATTTACGAGCAGTACTTC | CASSGREGHIYEQYF | TRBD2 | NA | TRBJ2-7 | TRBV2
TGTGCCAGCTCCGGTGCCGGTGGACAGGGTGGCACCGGGGAGCTGTTTTTT | CASSGAGGQGGTGELFF | TRBD1 | NA | TRBJ2-2 | TRBV18
TGTGCCAGCAGGGGCAGGGAGGGGTCCAATGAGCAGTTCTTC | CASRGREGSNEQFF | TRBD2 | NA | TRBJ2-1 | TRBV2
TGCAGCGCCCCCGACAGCCCAAACTATGGCTACACCTTC | CSAPDSPNYGYTF | NA | NA | TRBJ1-2 | TRBV29-1
TGTGCCAGCAGCACGAGGACGGGGAGCACAGATACGCAGTATTTT | CASSTRTGSTDTQYF | NA | NA | TRBJ2-3 | TRBV11-1
TGTGCCAGCAGCTTAGCCCACGGAGGGAGGGCCTTTGATGAGCAGTTCTTC | CASSLAHGGRAFDEQFF | TRBD2 | NA | TRBJ2-1 | TRBV11-3
TGTGCCAGCAGTGAGGGGAGGGGTGATTCACCCCTCCACTTT | CASSEGRGDSPLHF | NA | once | TRBJ1-6 | TRBV2